Sequencing of this TCR beta chain was carried out in a study of beta chain features in type 1 diabetes. Study-wide results and limits: For patients, the naive, central memory and Treg TCRB repertoires appeared more alike than for healthy donors. Cells expressing TCR highly could be over-represented by cDNA sequencing. Type 1 diabetes patients had moderately but significantly shorter TCRB CDR3s in all four CD4+ subsets.

This clone was recorded a few times. Its antigen is unknown. The sequenced template was cDNA made from the entire isolated RNA. Each sample of naive, central memory or regulatory T cells had, on average, around 4 million reads. Here immunoSEQ multiplex PCR was the method, and the copy in TCRdb shows in-frame clones only, minus some. The profile shows some 360,000 clones, over 8.5% of them singletons. The CDR3 spans 13 residues. V was shortened by 3 bases and J by 4 bases, with 9 bases between the two germline ends. CDR1 SNHLY and CDR2 FYNNEI come from the germline V gene. Using CD45RO/CCR7/CD25/CD127/CD95/CD27, CD4+ naive, central memory, regulatory and stem cell-like memory cells were sorted.

The sample comprised central memory CD4+ T cells from blood. The clonotype was recovered from a man aged 25-45 years with type 1 diabetes. This chain links TRBV2 with TRBJ1-2; D remains unclear. The CDR3 DNA sequence: TGTGCCAGCAGTGAGTTAGGGTTCTATGGCTACACCTTC. Protein product: CASSELGFYGYTF.